The rows below give T cell receptor beta chains drawn from one sample of a study of blood T cell repertoires in COVID-19. Clones were read by immunoSEQ multiplex PCR, and TCRdb kept only the in-frame ones, dropping some. The sample carries more than 350,000 clones, 88% recorded once. Sequenced input: PBMCs or T cells enriched from blood (not recorded which). These receptors all come from a woman between 18 and 29 years old who had been exposed to COVID-19. The CDR3 runs from the conserved cysteine through the conserved F or W. D genes are given only for firm matches. Some rows have no size entry. The others give once, few or many, or a class for an expanded clone.

>TRBV28|TRBJ1-1|TRBD1|NA
CASSLGQGTEAFF
TGTGCCAGCAGTCTCGGACAGGGAACTGAAGCTTTCTTT
>TRBV11-3|TRBJ2-7|NA|NA
CASSLAGREGLFVEQYF
TGTGCCAGCAGCTTAGCCGGGCGTGAGGGATTGTTTGTCGAGCAGTACTTC
>TRBV5-1|TRBJ1-1|NA|NA
CASSSGGGYTEAFF
TGCGCCAGCAGCTCCGGGGGAGGGTACACTGAAGCTTTCTTT
>TRBV5-8|TRBJ1-4|NA|NA
CASSFSANEKLFF
TGTGCCAGCAGCTTTTCTGCTAATGAAAAACTGTTTTTT
>TRBV30|TRBJ2-3|TRBD2|NA
CAWSVHPSGRVPDSSTDTQYF
TGTGCCTGGAGTGTACACCCCAGCGGGAGGGTCCCTGATTCTAGCACAGATACGCAGTATTTT
>TRBV3-1/TRBV3-2|TRBJ2-3|NA|NA
CASSPGGPQNTQYF
TGTGCCAGCAGTCCAGGGGGGCCTCAGAATACGCAGTATTTT
>TRBV4-1|TRBJ2-1|TRBD2|few
CASSYFSTSAMFNEQFF
TGCGCCAGCAGCTATTTCTCGACTAGCGCCATGTTCAATGAGCAGTTCTTC
>TRBV20-1|TRBJ1-1|NA|NA
CSATTGGAFF
TGCAGTGCTACCACAGGAGGGGCTTTCTTT
>TRBV2|TRBJ1-4|NA|NA
CASSFTGPPREKLFF
TGTGCCAGCAGTTTCACAGGGCCACCACGTGAAAAACTGTTTTTT
>TRBV2|TRBJ2-7|NA|NA
CASTIGGPYEQYF
TGTGCCAGCACCATAGGAGGACCCTACGAGCAGTACTTC
>TRBV11-2|TRBJ1-1|NA|NA
CASSFGQGNTEAFF
TGTGCCAGCAGCTTCGGGCAGGGGAACACTGAAGCTTTCTTT
>TRBV18|TRBJ2-7|TRBD2|NA
CASSTGLAETYEQYF
TGTGCCAGCTCAACGGGACTAGCGGAGACTTACGAGCAGTACTTC
>TRBV19|TRBJ1-2|TRBD1|NA
CASSPDGQVGYGYTF
TGTGCCAGTAGTCCAGACGGACAGGTCGGCTATGGCTACACCTTC
>TRBV6-5|TRBJ2-1|TRBD1|NA
CASSFWDRGSYNEQFF
TGTGCCAGCAGTTTTTGGGACAGGGGGAGCTACAATGAGCAGTTCTTC
>TRBV29-1|TRBJ1-2|TRBD1|NA
CSVNQGADYGYTF
TGCAGCGTGAATCAGGGGGCGGACTATGGCTACACCTTC
>TRBV15|TRBJ2-7|TRBD1|once
CATSRRAGQGAGEQYF
TGTGCCACCAGCAGACGGGCCGGACAGGGGGCGGGGGAGCAGTACTTC
>TRBV6-1|TRBJ2-1|TRBD2|NA
CASRKAGEGSYNEQFF
TGTGCCAGCCGTAAAGCGGGGGAGGGCTCCTACAATGAGCAGTTCTTC
>TRBV10-3|TRBJ1-2|TRBD1|NA
CAIRGSGGAGYGYTF
TGTGCCATCCGGGGATCAGGGGGCGCAGGGTATGGCTACACCTTC
>TRBV5-5|TRBJ2-1|NA|NA
CASSPVPYNEQFF
TGTGCCAGCAGCCCCGTCCCCTACAATGAGCAGTTCTTC
>TRBV27|TRBJ1-1|NA|NA
CASSLRRDTEAFF
TGTGCCAGCAGTTTGAGGCGAGACACTGAAGCTTTCTTT
>TRBV5-3|TRBJ1-5|NA|NA
CARSLEGEYQPQHF
TGTGCCAGAAGCTTGGAGGGGGAATACCAGCCCCAGCATTTT
>TRBV5-1|TRBJ2-1|TRBD2|NA
CASSVIAGAYNEQFF
TGCGCCAGCAGCGTGATAGCGGGAGCCTACAATGAGCAGTTCTTC
>TRBV28|TRBJ2-7|NA|NA
CASSSFDSSYEQYF
TGTGCCAGCAGTTCTTTCGACAGCTCCTACGAGCAGTACTTC
>TRBV4-2|TRBJ2-7|TRBD2|NA
CASSQELSGSAYEQYF
TGTGCCAGCAGCCAAGAACTTAGCGGGAGCGCCTACGAGCAGTACTTC
>TRBV9|TRBJ1-1|TRBD1|NA
CASSPGTGGADTEAFF
TGTGCCAGCAGCCCCGGGACAGGGGGCGCCGACACTGAAGCTTTCTTT
>TRBV27|TRBJ2-7|TRBD1|NA
CASSSPRTGNYEQYF
TGTGCCAGCAGTTCCCCGCGGACAGGTAACTACGAGCAGTACTTC
>TRBV12-5|TRBJ2-7|NA|NA
CASGLGREQYF
TGTGCTAGTGGACTAGGGCGGGAGCAGTACTTC
>TRBV7-2|TRBJ1-5|NA|many
CASSLETSSNQPQHF
TGTGCCAGCAGCTTAGAGACAAGTAGCAATCAGCCCCAGCATTTT
>TRBV6-5|TRBJ2-2|NA|NA
CASRQVLTGELFF
TGTGCCAGCAGACAAGTCCTCACCGGGGAGCTGTTTTTT
>TRBV7-2|TRBJ1-5|TRBD1|NA
CASSLQGQGSQPQHF
TGTGCCAGCAGCTTACAGGGACAGGGGTCTCAGCCCCAGCATTTT
>TRBV19|TRBJ2-7|TRBD1|NA
CASSTTGTGGREQYF
TGTGCCAGTAGTACAACCGGGACAGGGGGTAGAGAGCAGTACTTC
>TRBV11-2|TRBJ2-3|NA|NA
CASSSSSDTQYF
TGTGCCAGCAGCTCGTCGTCCGATACGCAGTATTTT
>TRBV25-1|TRBJ2-7|TRBD1|NA
CASSDSGTGNYEQYF
TGTGCCAGCAGTGATTCCGGGACAGGGAACTACGAGCAGTACTTC
>TRBV5-5|TRBJ2-1|TRBD2|NA
CASSLTAGTSQNEQFF
TGTGCCAGCAGCTTGACGGCTGGGACTAGTCAGAATGAGCAGTTCTTC
>TRBV18|TRBJ2-7|TRBD2|NA
CASSPPAGVHEQYF
TGTGCCAGCTCACCACCAGCGGGAGTTCACGAGCAGTACTTC
>TRBV28|TRBJ1-4|NA|NA
CASRPRGGRNNEKLFF
TGTGCCAGCAGACCCCGGGGGGGGCGCAATAATGAAAAACTGTTTTTT
>TRBV30|TRBJ1-2|NA|few
CASAGTNYGYTF
TGTGCCTCGGCCGGGACTAACTATGGCTACACCTTC
>TRBV14|TRBJ2-7|NA|NA
CASSQAGQFYEQYF
TGTGCCAGCAGCCAAGCCGGACAGTTCTACGAGCAGTACTTC
>TRBV6-5|TRBJ2-3|NA|NA
CASMRSSTDTQYF
TGTGCCAGCATGAGGTCGAGCACAGATACGCAGTATTTT
>TRBV28|TRBJ1-2|NA|NA
CASSYARGYTF
TGTGCCAGCAGTTATGCGAGAGGCTACACCTTC
>TRBV15|TRBJ1-4|NA|NA
CATSRDRASTNEKLFF
TGTGCCACCAGCAGAGATCGAGCATCAACTAATGAAAAACTGTTTTTT
>TRBV2|TRBJ1-2|TRBD1|NA
CASSGKRTGAVYGYTF
TGTGCCAGCAGCGGAAAGAGGACAGGGGCAGTCTATGGCTACACCTTC
>TRBV6-4|TRBJ2-7|TRBD2|NA
CASSEASGRYEQYF
TGTGCCAGCAGTGAGGCTAGCGGGAGGTACGAGCAGTACTTC
>TRBV7-9|TRBJ1-5|TRBD1|NA
CASSWGQDPNQPQHF
TGTGCCAGCAGCTGGGGACAGGACCCAAATCAGCCCCAGCATTTT
>TRBV7-9|TRBJ1-3|NA|NA
CASSDTDSGNTIYF
TGTGCCAGCAGCGATACAGACTCTGGAAACACCATATATTTT
>TRBV28|TRBJ1-5|NA|once
CASSNPPGVRQPQHF
TGTGCCAGCAGCAACCCTCCAGGGGTGAGGCAGCCCCAGCATTTT
>TRBV5-1|TRBJ2-7|NA|few
CASSLAGGSGQYF
TGCGCCAGCAGCTTGGCCGGGGGAAGCGGGCAGTACTTC
>TRBV2|TRBJ2-3|TRBD1|NA
CASSGDRALSTDTQYF
TGTGCCAGCAGTGGTGACAGGGCTCTTAGCACAGATACGCAGTATTTT
>TRBV7-2|TRBJ2-1|TRBD2|NA
CASSVIAGIYEQFF
TGTGCCAGCAGCGTGATAGCGGGAATCTATGAGCAGTTCTTC
>TRBV6-5|TRBJ2-7|NA|NA
CASSSGTPSYEQYF
TGTGCCAGCAGTTCCGGGACACCATCCTACGAGCAGTACTTC
>TRBV15|TRBJ2-7|NA|few
CATSRDRYEQYF
TGTGCCACCAGCAGAGACCGCTACGAGCAGTACTTC
>TRBV10-1|TRBJ2-2|NA|NA
CASSERSFTGELFF
TGCGCCAGCAGTGAGCGGAGTTTCACCGGGGAGCTGTTTTTT